This entry is about one T cell receptor (beta chain). Its antigen is not identified. This record belongs to a study of T cell responses to AZD1222 COVID-19 vaccine. Study-level findings and limits: Only after the peak T cell response were repertoires sampled.

Germline V gene sequence: CDR1 KGHSH, CDR2 LQKENI. V was trimmed by 6 bases and J by 0 bases, leaving 6 bases between them. The CDR3 is made up of 12 amino acids. The repertoire was sequenced with immunoSEQ multiplex PCR; TCRdb's copy has only in-frame clones and lacks some. The repertoire has under 200,000 clones, more than 75% of them found once; the top ten carry more than 0.75%. The origin of this receptor is an adult in good health. This material consisted of peripheral blood, taken on day 0 of AZD1222 vaccination. The V call is TRBV18, the J call TRBJ2-7; D is ambiguous. The CDR3 DNA sequence: TGTGCCAGCTCCCTAAGCTCCTACGAGCAGTACTTC. This encodes CASSLSSYEQYF.